This T cell receptor beta chain was sequenced for a study of blood T cell repertoires in COVID-19. Study background: Cohort 3 recovered donors had two negative PCRs, clearance, or symptom resolution. COVID-19 samples from acute and convalescent phases originated in the United States, Italy and Spain.

Authors' analysis steps: From reference gene primer amplification, estimates of nucleated cell counts were derived. Clones were read by immunoSEQ multiplex PCR, and TCRdb kept only the in-frame ones, dropping some. That table furnishes V, J and clone size, whereas the DNA furnished D and trimming. The data hold about 140,000 clones, with about 87% observed a single time. CDR1 and CDR2 from the germline V gene are SEHNR and FQNEAQ (reference sequence). V was pared by 5 bases and J by 2 bases, with 12 bases between. The CDR3 has 14 amino acids. Material: PBMCs or T cells enriched from blood (not recorded which). The receptor's source is a man aged 45-65 years in a cohort exposed to, infected with or recovered from COVID-19 (not recorded which). This chain joins TRBV7-9 and TRBJ1-1; no clear D. As DNA, the CDR3 is TGTGCCAGCAGCGCCGCTCGGGGAAACACTGAAGCTTTCTTT. Translation gives CASSAARGNTEAFF.